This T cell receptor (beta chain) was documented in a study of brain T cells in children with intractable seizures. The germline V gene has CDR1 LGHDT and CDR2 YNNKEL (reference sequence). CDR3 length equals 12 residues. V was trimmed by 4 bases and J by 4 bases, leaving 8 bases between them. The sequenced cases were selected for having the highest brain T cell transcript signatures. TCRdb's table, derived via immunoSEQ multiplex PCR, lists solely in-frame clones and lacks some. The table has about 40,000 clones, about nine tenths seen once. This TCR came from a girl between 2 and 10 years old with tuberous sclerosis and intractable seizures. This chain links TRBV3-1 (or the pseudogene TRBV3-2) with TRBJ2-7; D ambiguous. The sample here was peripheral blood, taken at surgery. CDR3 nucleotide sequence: TGTGCCAGCAGCCTACTGGGGTACGAGCAGTACTTC. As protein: CASSLLGYEQYF.